This TCR beta chain is from a study of human T cells and chemical hapten exposure. The CDR3 runs to 13 residues. Germline V gene data show CDR1 as SGHTA and CDR2 as FQGNSA. V dropped 5 bases and J dropped 4 bases, with 11 bases sitting between them. TCRdb reanalysed the RACE reads using MiXCR and keeps one entry per CDR3 protein. The sample has some 80,000 distinct CDR3 sequences; around 10% are singletons. As to time point: patch test 2, 6 weeks after DPC sensitization. Noted treatment: therapeutic diphenylcyclopropenone sensitization with weekly scalp DPC. The J gene is TRBJ1-1, the V gene TRBV7-2; TRBD1 is a possible D gene (5 bases). This receptor was taken from a man aged 18 to 35 with alopecia areata. Some clones in this sample may be carry-over from other donors' samples. The sequences come from whole blood, collected in connection with sensitization to the hapten diphenylcyclopropenone (DPC). The CDR3 sequence is CASSTDGGTEAFF. DNA of the CDR3: TGTGCCAGCAGCACGGATGGGGGCACTGAAGCTTTCTTT.